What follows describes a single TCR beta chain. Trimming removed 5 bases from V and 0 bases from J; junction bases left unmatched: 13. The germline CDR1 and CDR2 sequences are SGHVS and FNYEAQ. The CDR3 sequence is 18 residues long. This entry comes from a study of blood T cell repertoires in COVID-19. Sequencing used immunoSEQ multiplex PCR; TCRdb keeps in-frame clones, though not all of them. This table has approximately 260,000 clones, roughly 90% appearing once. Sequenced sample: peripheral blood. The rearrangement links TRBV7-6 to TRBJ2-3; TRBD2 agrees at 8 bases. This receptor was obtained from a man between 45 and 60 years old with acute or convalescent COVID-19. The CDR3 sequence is CASSHLPGGDTSTDTQYF. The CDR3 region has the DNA TGTGCCAGCAGCCACCTCCCGGGGGGGGATACTAGCACAGATACGCAGTATTTT.